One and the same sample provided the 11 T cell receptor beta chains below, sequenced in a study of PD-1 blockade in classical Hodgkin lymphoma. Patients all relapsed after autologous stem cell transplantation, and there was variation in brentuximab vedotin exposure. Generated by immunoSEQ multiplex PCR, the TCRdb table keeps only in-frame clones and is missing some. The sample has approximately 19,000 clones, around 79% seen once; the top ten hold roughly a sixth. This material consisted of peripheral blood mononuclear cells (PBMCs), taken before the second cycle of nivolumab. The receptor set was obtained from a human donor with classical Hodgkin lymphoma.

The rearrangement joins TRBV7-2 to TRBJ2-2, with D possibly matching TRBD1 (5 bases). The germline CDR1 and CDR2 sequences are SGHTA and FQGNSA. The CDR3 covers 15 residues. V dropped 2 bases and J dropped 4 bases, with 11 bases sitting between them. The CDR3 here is CASSLRQGSTGELFF. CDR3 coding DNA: TGTGCCAGCAGCTTAAGGCAGGGATCCACCGGGGAGCTGTTTTTT.

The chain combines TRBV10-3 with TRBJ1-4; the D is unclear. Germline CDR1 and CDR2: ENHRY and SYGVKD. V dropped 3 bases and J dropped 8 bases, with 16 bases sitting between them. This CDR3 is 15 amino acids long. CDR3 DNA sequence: TGTGCCATCAGTGATGCGGGCATCGACCGGGAAAAACTGTTTTTT. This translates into CAISDAGIDREKLFF.

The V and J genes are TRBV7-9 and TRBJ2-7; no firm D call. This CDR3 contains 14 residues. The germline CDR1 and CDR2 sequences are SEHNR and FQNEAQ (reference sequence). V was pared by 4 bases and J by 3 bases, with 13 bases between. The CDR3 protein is CASSSINRNYEQYF. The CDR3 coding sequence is TGTGCCAGCAGCTCGATAAACAGAAACTACGAGCAGTACTTC. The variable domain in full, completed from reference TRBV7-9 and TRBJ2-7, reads DTGVSQNPRHKITKRGQNVTFRCDPISEHNRLYWYRQTLGQGPEFLTYFQNEAQLEKSRLLSDRFSAERPKGSFSTLEIQRTEQGDSAMYLCASSSINRNYEQYFGPGTRLTVT.

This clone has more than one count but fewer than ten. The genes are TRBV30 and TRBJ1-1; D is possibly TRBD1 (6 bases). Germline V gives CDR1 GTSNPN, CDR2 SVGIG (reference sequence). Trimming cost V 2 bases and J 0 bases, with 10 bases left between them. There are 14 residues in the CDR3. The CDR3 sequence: CAWSKTGLNTEAFF. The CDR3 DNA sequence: TGTGCCTGGAGTAAAACAGGGTTGAACACTGAAGCTTTCTTT. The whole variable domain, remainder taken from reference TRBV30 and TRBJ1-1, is SQTIHQWPATLVQPVGSPLSLECTVEGTSNPNLYWYRQAAGRGLQLLFYSVGIGQISSEVPQNLSASRPQDRQFILSSKKLLLSDSGFYLCAWSKTGLNTEAFFGQGTRLTVV.

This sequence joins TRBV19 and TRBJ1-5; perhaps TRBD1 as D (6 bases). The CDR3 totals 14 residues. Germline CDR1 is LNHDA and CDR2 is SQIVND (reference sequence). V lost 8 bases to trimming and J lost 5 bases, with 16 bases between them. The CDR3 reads CASVSWGRDQPQHF. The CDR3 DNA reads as TGTGCCAGTGTATCGTGGGGGCGCGATCAGCCCCAGCATTTT.

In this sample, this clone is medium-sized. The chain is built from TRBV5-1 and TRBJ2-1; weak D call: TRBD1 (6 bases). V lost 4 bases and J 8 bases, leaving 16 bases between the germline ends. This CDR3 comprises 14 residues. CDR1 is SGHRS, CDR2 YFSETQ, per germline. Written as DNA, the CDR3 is TGCGCCAGCAGCGGGGACACAGGTTGGGATGAGCAGTTCTTC. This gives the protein CASSGDTGWDEQFF.

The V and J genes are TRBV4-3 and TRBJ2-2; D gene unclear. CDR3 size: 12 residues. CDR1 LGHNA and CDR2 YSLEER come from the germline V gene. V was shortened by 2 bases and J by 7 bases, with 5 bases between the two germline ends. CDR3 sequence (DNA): TGCGCCAGCAGCCAATTGGGCGGGGAGCTGTTTTTT. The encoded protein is CASSQLGGELFF.

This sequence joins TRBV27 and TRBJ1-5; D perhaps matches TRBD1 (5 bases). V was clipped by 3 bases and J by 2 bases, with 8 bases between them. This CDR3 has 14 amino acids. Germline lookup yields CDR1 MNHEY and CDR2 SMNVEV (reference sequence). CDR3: CASSFSGRNQPQHF. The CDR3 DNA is TGTGCCAGCAGTTTCTCGGGACGCAATCAGCCCCAGCATTTT.

CDR3 sequence: CASSGWFQGTEAFF. The CDR3 region has the DNA TGTGCCAGCAGTGGGTGGTTCCAAGGGACTGAAGCTTTCTTT. The chain has TRBV6-1 and TRBJ1-1; D not resolved. The CDR3 length is 14 residues. Trimming pared 4 bases from V and 5 bases from J, leaving 14 bases between. Germline CDR1 is MNHNS and CDR2 is SASEGT.

Here the CDR3 reads CAISTDRANSGNTIYF. In DNA form, the CDR3 reads TGTGCCATCAGTACGGACAGGGCGAACTCTGGAAACACCATATATTTT. This chain uses TRBV10-3 with TRBJ1-3; 8 positions agree with TRBD1. V shed 5 bases and J 0 bases; nucleotides not matched to a gene: 6. Per germline, CDR1 ENHRY and CDR2 SYGVKD. The CDR3 contains 16 residues.

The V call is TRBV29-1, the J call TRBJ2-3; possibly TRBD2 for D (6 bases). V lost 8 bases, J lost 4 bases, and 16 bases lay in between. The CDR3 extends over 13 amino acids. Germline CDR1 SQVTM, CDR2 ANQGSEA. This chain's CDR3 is CSTTEGGADTQYF. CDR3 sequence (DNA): TGCAGCACTACGGAGGGCGGCGCAGATACGCAGTATTTT.